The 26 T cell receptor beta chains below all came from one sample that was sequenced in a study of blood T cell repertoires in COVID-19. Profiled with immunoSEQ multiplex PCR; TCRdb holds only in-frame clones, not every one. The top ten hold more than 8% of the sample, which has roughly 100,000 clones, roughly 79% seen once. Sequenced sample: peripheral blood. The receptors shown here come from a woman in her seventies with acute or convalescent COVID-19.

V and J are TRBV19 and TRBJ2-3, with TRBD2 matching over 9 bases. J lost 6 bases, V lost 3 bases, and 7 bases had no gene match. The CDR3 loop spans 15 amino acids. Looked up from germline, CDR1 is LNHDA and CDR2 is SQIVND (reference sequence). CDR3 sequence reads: CASSISGGRVDTQYF. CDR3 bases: TGTGCCAGTAGTATTAGCGGGGGCCGTGTTGATACGCAGTATTTT.

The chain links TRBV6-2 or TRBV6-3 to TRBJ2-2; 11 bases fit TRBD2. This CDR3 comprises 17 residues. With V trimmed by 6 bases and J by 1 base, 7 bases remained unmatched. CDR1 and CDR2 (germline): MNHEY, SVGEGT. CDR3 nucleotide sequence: TGTGCCAGCAGCCCACGAGGACTAGCGGGGAACACCGGGGAGCTGTTTTTT. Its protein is CASSPRGLAGNTGELFF.

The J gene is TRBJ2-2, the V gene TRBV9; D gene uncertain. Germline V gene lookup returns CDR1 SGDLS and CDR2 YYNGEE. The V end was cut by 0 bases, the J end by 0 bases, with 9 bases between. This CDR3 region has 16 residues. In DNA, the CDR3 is TGTGCCAGCAGCGTAGATACTATATCGAACACCGGGGAGCTGTTTTTT. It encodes CASSVDTISNTGELFF. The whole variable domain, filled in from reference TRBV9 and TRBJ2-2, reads DSGVTQTPKHLITATGQRVTLRCSPRSGDLSVYWYQQSLDQGLQFLIQYYNGEERAKGNILERFSAQQFPDLHSELNLSSLELGDSALYFCASSVDTISNTGELFFGEGSRLTVL.

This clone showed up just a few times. CDR3 sequence (DNA): TGTGCCACCAGCAGAGATAAAGCTGATGGCTACACCTTC. Translating it yields CATSRDKADGYTF. The rearrangement links TRBV15 to TRBJ1-2; D not certain. Germline CDR1 is LNHNV and CDR2 is YYDKDF (reference sequence). V gave up 0 bases and J gave up 6 bases, with 8 bases separating them. The CDR3 has 13 amino acids.

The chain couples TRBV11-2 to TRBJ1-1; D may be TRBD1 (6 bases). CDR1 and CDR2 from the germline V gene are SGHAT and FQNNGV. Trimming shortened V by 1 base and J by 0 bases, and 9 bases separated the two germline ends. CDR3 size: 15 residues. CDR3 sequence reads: CASSLGGQMNTEAFF. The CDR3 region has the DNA TGTGCCAGCAGCTTAGGGGGACAAATGAACACTGAAGCTTTCTTT. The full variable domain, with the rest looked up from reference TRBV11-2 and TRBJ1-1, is EAGVAQSPRYKIIEKRQSVAFWCNPISGHATLYWYQQILGQGPKLLIQFQNNGVVDDSQLPKDRFSAERLKGVDSTLKIQPAKLEDSAVYLCASSLGGQMNTEAFFGQGTRLTVV.

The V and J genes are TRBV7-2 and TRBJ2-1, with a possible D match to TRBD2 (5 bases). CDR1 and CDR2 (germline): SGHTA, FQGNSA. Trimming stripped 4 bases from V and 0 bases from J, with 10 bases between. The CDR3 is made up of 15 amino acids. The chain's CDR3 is CASSSGSRSYNEQFF. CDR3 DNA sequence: TGTGCCAGCAGCTCGGGGTCGCGCTCCTACAATGAGCAGTTCTTC.

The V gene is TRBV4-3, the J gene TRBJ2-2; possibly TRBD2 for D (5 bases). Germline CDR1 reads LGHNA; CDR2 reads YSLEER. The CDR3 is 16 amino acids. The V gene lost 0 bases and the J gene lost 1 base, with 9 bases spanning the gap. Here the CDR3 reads CASSQEGSGNTGELFF. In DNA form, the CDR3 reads TGCGCCAGCAGCCAAGAAGGGAGTGGGAACACCGGGGAGCTGTTTTTT.

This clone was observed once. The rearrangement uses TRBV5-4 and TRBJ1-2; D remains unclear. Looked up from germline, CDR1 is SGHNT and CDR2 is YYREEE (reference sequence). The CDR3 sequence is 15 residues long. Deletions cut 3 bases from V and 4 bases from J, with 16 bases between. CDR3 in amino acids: CASSSPGSRSYGYTF. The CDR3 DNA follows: TGTGCCAGCAGCTCCCCAGGATCCAGGTCCTATGGCTACACCTTC.

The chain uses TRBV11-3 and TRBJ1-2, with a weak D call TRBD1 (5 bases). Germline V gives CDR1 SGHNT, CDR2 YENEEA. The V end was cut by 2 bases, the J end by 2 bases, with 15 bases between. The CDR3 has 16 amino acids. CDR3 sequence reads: CASSLRWGGFNYGYTF. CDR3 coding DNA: TGTGCCAGCAGCTTACGGTGGGGGGGGTTCAACTATGGCTACACCTTC. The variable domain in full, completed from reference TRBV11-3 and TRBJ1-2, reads EAGVVQSPRYKIIEKKQPVAFWCNPISGHNTLYWYLQNLGQGPELLIRYENEEAVDDSQLPKDRFSAERLKGVDSTLKIQPAELGDSAVYLCASSLRWGGFNYGYTFGSGTRLTVV.

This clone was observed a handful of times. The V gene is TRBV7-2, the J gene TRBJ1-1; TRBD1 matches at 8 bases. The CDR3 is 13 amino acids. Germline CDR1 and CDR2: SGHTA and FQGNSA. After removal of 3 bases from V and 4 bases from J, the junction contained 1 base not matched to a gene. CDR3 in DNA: TGTGCCAGCAGCTTTACAGGGGGCACTGAAGCTTTCTTT. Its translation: CASSFTGGTEAFF.

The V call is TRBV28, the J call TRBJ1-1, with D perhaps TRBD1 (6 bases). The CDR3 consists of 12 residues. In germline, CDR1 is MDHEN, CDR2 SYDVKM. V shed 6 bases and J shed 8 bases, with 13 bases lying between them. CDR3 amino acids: CASSPPGGEAFF. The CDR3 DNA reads TGTGCCAGCAGCCCCCCGGGGGGCGAAGCTTTCTTT.

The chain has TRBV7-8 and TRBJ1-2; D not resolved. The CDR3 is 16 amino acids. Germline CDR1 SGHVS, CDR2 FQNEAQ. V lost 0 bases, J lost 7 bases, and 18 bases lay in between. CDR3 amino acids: CASSLAQVIGVGGYTF. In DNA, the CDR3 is TGTGCCAGCAGCTTAGCGCAGGTGATTGGCGTAGGTGGCTACACCTTC.

The CDR3 is CASSPRSGRANEQFF. The DNA for the CDR3 is TGTGCCAGCAGCCCCCGGAGCGGGAGGGCCAATGAGCAGTTCTTC. V and J are TRBV6-6 and TRBJ2-1, with 10 bases identical to TRBD2. V shed 6 bases, J shed 6 bases, and the junction held 8 bases outside the gene matches. This CDR3 spans 15 amino acids. Germline V gene data show CDR1 as MNHNY and CDR2 as SVGAGI (reference sequence).

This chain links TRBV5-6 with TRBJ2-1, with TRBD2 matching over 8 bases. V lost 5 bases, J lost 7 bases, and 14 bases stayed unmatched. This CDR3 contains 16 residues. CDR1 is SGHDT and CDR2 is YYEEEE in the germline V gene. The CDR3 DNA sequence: TGTGCCAGCAGTTTCAGGGTAGCGGGATCAATGAATGAGCAGTTCTTC. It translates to CASSFRVAGSMNEQFF.

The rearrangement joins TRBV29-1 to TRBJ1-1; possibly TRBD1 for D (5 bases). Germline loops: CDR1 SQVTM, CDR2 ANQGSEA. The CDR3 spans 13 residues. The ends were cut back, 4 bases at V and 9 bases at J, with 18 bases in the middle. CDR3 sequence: CSVAFLGEGKAFF. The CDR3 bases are TGCAGCGTTGCGTTCTTAGGGGAGGGGAAAGCTTTCTTT.

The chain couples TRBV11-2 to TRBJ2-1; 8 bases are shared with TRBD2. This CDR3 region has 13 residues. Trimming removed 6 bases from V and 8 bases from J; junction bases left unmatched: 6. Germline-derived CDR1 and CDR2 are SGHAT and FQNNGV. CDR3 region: CASRIAGKDEQFF. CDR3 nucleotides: TGTGCCAGCAGGATAGCGGGGAAGGATGAGCAGTTCTTC.

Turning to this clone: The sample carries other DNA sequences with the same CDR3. CDR3 in DNA: TGTGCCAGCAGCTTACTCGCGGGGGGGCCCACCGGGGAGCTGTTTTTT. Translation: CASSLLAGGPTGELFF. The chain couples TRBV7-9 to TRBJ2-2; 9 bases fit TRBD2. Germline assignment: CDR1 SEHNR and CDR2 FQNEAQ (reference sequence). The length of the CDR3 is 16 residues. J gave up 4 bases and V 2 bases, and 5 bases lay outside the gene matches.

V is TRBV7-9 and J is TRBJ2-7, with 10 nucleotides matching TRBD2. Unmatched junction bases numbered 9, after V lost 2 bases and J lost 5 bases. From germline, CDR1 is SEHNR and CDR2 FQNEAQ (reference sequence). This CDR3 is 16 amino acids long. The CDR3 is CASSLSKGLAFDEQYF. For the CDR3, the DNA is TGTGCCAGCAGCTTATCGAAGGGACTAGCGTTCGACGAGCAGTACTTC.

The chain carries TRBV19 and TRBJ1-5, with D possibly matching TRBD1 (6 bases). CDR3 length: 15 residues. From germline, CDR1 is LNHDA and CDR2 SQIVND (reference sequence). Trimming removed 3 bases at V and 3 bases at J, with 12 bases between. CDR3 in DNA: TGTGCCAGTAGTATTAGCGACAGGCTCAATCAGCCCCAGCATTTT. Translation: CASSISDRLNQPQHF.

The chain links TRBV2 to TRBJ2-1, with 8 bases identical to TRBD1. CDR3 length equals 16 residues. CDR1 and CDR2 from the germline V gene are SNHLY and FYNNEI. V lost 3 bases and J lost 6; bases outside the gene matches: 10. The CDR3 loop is CASSDGTGGRRNEQFF. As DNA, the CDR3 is TGTGCCAGCAGTGACGGGACAGGTGGACGACGCAATGAGCAGTTCTTC.

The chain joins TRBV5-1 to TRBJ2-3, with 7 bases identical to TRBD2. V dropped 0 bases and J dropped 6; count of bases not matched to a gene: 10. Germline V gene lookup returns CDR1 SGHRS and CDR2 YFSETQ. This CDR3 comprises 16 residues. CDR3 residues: CASSLGAAGPHDTQYF. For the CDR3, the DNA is TGCGCCAGCAGCTTGGGGGCAGCGGGGCCACATGATACGCAGTATTTT.

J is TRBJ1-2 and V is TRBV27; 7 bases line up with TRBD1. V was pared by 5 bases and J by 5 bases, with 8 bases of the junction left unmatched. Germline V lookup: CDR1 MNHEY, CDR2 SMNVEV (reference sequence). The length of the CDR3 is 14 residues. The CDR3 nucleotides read TGTGCCAGCAGTCCACTGACAGGGTGGTATGGCTACACCTTC. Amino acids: CASSPLTGWYGYTF.

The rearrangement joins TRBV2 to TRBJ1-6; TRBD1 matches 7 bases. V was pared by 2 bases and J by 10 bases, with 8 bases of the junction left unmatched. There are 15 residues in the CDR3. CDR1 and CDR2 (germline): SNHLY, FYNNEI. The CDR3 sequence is CASSEPGQLGSPLHF. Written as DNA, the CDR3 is TGTGCCAGCAGTGAACCGGGACAGTTAGGATCACCCCTCCACTTT.

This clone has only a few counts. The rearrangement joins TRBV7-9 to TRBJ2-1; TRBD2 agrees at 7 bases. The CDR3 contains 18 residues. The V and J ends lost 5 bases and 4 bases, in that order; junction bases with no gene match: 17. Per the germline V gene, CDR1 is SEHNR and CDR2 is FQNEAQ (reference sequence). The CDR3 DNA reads TGTGCCAGCAGCCCCCAGGCGTGGGAGGGGTGGGTTTACAATGAGCAGTTCTTC. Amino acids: CASSPQAWEGWVYNEQFF.

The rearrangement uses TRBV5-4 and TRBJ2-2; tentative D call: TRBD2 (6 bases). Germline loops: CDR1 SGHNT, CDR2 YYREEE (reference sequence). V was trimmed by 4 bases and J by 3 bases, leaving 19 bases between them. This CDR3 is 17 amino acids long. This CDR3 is CASSAGGAVGDTGELFF. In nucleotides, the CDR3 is TGTGCCAGCAGCGCTGGAGGGGCGGTAGGCGACACCGGGGAGCTGTTTTTT.

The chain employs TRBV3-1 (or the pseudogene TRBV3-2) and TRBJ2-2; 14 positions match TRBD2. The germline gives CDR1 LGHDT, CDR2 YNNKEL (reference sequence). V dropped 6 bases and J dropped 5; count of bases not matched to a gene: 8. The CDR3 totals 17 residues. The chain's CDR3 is CASSLGTSGSRTGELFF. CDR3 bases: TGTGCCAGCAGTCTCGGGACTAGCGGGAGTCGGACCGGGGAGCTGTTTTTT.